Detailed here is one T cell receptor (beta chain). The data belong to a study of cytomegalovirus exposure and HLA in healthy donors. The CDR3 extends over 15 amino acids. Germline V lookup: CDR1 SGHNT, CDR2 YYREEE (reference sequence). V lost 4 bases, J lost 5 bases, and 10 bases stayed unmatched. PCR employed 60 Vbeta and 13 Jbeta primers. Repertoires were generated with immunoSEQ multiplex PCR, while TCRdb's copy carries only in-frame clones and drops some. This sample has 95,000 to 100,000 clones; more than 60% occur once, and the top ten carry around 15%. Material for sequencing was PBMCs. The genes are TRBV5-4 and TRBJ2-5, with TRBD2 matching 8 bases. This sequence was found in a man aged 55 to 70 in good health and CMV-seropositive. DNA of the CDR3: TGTGCCAGCAGCCGCTCGGGGGGGCCTAGGGAGACCCAGTACTTC. Translating gives CASSRSGGPRETQYF. Drawing the rest from reference TRBV5-4 and TRBJ2-5, the complete variable domain is ETGVTQSPTHLIKTRGQQVTLRCSSQSGHNTVSWYQQALGQGPQFIFQYYREEENGRGNFPPRFSGLQFPNYSSELNVNALELDDSALYLCASSRSGGPRETQYFGPGTRLLVL.